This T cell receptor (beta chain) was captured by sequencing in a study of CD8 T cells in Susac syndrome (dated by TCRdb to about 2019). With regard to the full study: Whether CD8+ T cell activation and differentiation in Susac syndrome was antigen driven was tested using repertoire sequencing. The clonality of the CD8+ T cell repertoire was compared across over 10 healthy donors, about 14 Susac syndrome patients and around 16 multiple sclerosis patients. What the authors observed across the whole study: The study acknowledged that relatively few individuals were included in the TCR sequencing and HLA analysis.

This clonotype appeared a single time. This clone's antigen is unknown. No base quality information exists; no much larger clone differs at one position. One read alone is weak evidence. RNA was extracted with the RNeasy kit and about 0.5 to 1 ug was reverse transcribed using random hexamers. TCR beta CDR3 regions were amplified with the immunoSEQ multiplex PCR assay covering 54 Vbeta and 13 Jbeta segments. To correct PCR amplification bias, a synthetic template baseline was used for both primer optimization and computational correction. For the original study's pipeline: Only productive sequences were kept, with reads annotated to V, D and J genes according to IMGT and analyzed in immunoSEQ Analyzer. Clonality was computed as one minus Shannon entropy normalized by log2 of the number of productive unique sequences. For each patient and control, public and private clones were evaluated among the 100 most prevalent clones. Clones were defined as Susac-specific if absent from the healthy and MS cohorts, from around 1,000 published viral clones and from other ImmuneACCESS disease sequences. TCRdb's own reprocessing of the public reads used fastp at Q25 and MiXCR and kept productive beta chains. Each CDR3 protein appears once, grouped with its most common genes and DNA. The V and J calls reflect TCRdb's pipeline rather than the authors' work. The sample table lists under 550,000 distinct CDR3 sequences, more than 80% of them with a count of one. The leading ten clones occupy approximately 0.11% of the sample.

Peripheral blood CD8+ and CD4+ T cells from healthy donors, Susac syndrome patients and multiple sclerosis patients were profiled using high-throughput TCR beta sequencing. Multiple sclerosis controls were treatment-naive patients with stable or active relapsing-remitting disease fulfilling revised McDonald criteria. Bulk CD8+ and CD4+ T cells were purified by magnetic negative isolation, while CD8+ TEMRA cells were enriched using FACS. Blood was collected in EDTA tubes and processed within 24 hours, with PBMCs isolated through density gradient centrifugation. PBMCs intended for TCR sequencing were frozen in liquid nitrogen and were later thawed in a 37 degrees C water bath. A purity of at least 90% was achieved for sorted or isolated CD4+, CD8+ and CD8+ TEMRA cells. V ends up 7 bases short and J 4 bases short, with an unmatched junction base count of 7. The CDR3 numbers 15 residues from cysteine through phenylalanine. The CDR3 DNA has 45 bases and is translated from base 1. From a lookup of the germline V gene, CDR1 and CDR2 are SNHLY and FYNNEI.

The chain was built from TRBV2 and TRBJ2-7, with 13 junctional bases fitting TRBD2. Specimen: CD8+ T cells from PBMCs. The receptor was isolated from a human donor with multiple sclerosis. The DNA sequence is TGTGCCAGCAAAGGACTAGCGGGAGAGGTATACGAGCAGTACTTC. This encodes CASKGLAGEVYEQYF.